These 9 T cell receptor beta chains originate from one sample sequenced in a study of shared clonotypes between healthy human individuals. Produced via immunoSEQ multiplex PCR; TCRdb's table is partial and in-frame only. The repertoire holds more than 400,000 clones, with 81% as singletons. The specimen sequenced was PBMCs. The receptors were gathered from a woman in her thirties or forties in good health. Some clones in this sample may be carry-over from other donors' samples.

The chain is built from TRBV4-2 and TRBJ2-5; D gene uncertain. CDR3 length equals 13 residues. Between the trimmed V and J ends, which lost 1 base and 3 bases, there was a span of 6 bases. Germline V gene sequence: CDR1 LGHNA, CDR2 YNFKEQ. The CDR3 here is CASSQVEEETQYF. In nucleotides, the CDR3 is TGTGCCAGCAGCCAAGTTGAAGAAGAGACCCAGTACTTC.

Worth noting for this clone: One base away lies a much larger clone, so this may be a sequencing read error. The chain employs TRBV7-2 and TRBJ2-7; maybe TRBD2 (5 bases). Germline-derived CDR1 and CDR2 are SGHTA and FQGNSA. Trimming removed 3 bases at V and 4 bases at J, with 13 bases between. This CDR3 has 14 amino acids. CDR3 region: CASSLGGQIYEQYF. The CDR3 DNA sequence: TGTGCCAGCAGCTTGGGCGGGCAGATATACGAGCAGTACTTC. The full variable domain, rest sourced from reference TRBV7-2 and TRBJ2-7, is GAGVSQSPSNKVTEKGKDVELRCDPISGHTALYWYRQSLGQGLEFLIYFQGNSAPDKSGLPSDRFSAERTGGSVSTLTIQRTQQEDSAVYLCASSLGGQIYEQYFGPGTRLTVT.

The chain joins TRBV6-5 to TRBJ2-6; D may match TRBD1 or TRBD2 (5 bases each). Trimming took off 4 bases at V and 3 bases at J, with 13 bases between the two ends. Per germline, CDR1 MNHEY and CDR2 SVGAGI. The CDR3 totals 16 residues. CDR3 nucleotides: TGTGCCAGCAGTTCACAAGGGACCAGTGGGGCCAACGTCCTGACTTTC. It specifies CASSSQGTSGANVLTF.

This rearrangement joins TRBV18 to TRBJ2-7; D remains ambiguous. Germline CDR1 is KGHSH and CDR2 is LQKENI. The CDR3 has 14 amino acids. Trimming removed 3 bases at V and 3 bases at J, with 12 bases between. In DNA form, the CDR3 reads TGTGCCAGCTCACCGGAGCAGGAGAGCTACGAGCAGTACTTC. It yields the protein CASSPEQESYEQYF.

The CDR3: CASSLGGDWNTEAFF. As DNA, the CDR3 is TGTGCCAGCAGCCTCGGCGGGGATTGGAACACTGAAGCTTTCTTT. The chain carries TRBV9 and TRBJ1-1; D is unresolved. The CDR3 sequence is 15 residues long. Germline V gene lookup returns CDR1 SGDLS and CDR2 YYNGEE. V lost 4 bases, J lost 1 base, and 14 bases lay in between.

This clone was detected only once. A far larger clone is off by one base, so a read error is likely. The genes are TRBV30 and TRBJ2-5; D might be TRBD2 (5 bases). The germline V gene encodes CDR1 GTSNPN and CDR2 SVGIG (reference sequence). The CDR3 is made up of 14 amino acids. Trimming took off 1 base at V and 3 bases at J, with 12 bases between the two ends. Written as DNA, the CDR3 is TGTGCCTGGAGTGAAGGAGGCAGTAAAGAGACCCAGTACTTC. Protein: CAWSEGGSKETQYF.

This chain links TRBV4-1 with TRBJ1-5; 7 bases line up with TRBD1. CDR3 length: 17 residues. Germline V lookup: CDR1 MGHRA, CDR2 YSYEKL. V was pared by 4 bases and J by 2 bases, with 11 bases of the junction left unmatched. CDR3 loop: CASSLFIQGQGNQPQHF. CDR3 nucleotide sequence: TGCGCCAGCAGCCTATTCATACAGGGGCAAGGCAATCAGCCCCAGCATTTT.

The chain carries TRBV10-1 and TRBJ2-2; D call uncertain. V was pared by 5 bases and J by 5 bases, with 9 bases between. CDR1 and CDR2 from the germline V gene are WNHNN and SYGVQD (reference sequence). This CDR3 region has 13 residues. The CDR3 is CASSSVGTGELFF. The CDR3, as DNA: TGCGCCAGCAGTTCGGTGGGAACCGGGGAGCTGTTTTTT.

Comments on this clone: This probably arose from a read error, given a far larger clone one base away. V usage is TRBV4-1 and J usage is TRBJ2-7; 12 nucleotides align to TRBD2. Germline CDR1 reads MGHRA; CDR2 reads YSYEKL. Trimming cost V 5 bases and J 7 bases; bases outside gene matches: 12. The CDR3 spans 16 residues. The CDR3 region has the DNA TGCGCCAGCAGCAAAGGCAGACTAGCGGGAGCGGATGAGCAGTACTTC. This sequence encodes CASSKGRLAGADEQYF.